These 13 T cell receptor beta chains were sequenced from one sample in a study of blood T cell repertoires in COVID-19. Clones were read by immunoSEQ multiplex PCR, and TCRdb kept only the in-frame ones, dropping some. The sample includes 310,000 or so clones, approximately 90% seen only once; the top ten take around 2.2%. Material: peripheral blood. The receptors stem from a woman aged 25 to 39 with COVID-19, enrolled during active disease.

Here the CDR3 DNA reads TGTGCCAGCAGTGAATCGACCCAGGGCGGAAACACCATATATTTT. It is translated as CASSESTQGGNTIYF. The chain recombines TRBV2 with TRBJ1-3, with D perhaps TRBD1 (5 bases). CDR1 and CDR2 from the germline V gene are SNHLY and FYNNEI. Trimming removed 2 bases at V and 4 bases at J, with 12 bases between. The length of the CDR3 is 15 residues.

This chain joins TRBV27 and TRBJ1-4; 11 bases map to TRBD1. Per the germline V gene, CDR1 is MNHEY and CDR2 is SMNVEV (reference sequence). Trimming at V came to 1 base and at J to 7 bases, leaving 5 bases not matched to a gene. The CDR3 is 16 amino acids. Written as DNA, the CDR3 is TGTGCCAGCAGTTTATGGGACAGGGGGGGAATTGAAAAACTGTTTTTT. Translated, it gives CASSLWDRGGIEKLFF.

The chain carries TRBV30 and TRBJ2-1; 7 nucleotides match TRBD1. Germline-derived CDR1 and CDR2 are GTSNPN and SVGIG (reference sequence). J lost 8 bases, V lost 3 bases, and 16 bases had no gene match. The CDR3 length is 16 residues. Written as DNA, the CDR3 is TGTGCCTGGAGGTACTCGGACAGGATAACTTGGGATGAGCAGTTCTTC. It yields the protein CAWRYSDRITWDEQFF.

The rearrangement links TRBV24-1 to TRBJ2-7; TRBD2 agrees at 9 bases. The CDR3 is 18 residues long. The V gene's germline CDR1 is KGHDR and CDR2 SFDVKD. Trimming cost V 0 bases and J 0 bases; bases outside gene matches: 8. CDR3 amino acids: CATSDLPAGGRVSYEQYF. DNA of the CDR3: TGTGCCACCAGTGATTTGCCGGCTGGCGGGAGGGTCTCCTACGAGCAGTACTTC.

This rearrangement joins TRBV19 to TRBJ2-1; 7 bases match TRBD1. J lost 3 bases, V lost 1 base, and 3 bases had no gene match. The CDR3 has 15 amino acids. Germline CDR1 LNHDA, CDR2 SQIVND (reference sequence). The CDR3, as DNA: TGTGCCAGTAGTATAGGACAGGGAGTCTACAATGAGCAGTTCTTC. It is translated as CASSIGQGVYNEQFF.

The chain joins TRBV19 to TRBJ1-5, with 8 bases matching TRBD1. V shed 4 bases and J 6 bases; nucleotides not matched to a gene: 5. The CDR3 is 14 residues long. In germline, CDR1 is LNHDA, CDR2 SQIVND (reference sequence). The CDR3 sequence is CASSNGQGGQPQHF. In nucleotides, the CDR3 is TGTGCCAGTAGTAATGGACAGGGCGGTCAGCCCCAGCATTTT.

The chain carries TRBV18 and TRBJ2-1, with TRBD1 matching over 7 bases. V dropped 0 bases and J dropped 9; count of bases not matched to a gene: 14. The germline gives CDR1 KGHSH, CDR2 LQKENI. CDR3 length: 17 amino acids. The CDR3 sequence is CASSPPFMAGGYGEQFF. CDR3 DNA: TGTGCCAGCTCACCACCTTTCATGGCAGGGGGATATGGTGAGCAGTTCTTC.

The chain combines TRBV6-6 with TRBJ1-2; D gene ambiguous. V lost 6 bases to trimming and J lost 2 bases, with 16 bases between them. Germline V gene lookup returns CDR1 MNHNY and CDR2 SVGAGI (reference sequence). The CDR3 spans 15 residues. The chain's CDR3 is CASRFWKEENYGYTF. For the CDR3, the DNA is TGTGCCAGCAGATTTTGGAAGGAGGAGAACTATGGCTACACCTTC.

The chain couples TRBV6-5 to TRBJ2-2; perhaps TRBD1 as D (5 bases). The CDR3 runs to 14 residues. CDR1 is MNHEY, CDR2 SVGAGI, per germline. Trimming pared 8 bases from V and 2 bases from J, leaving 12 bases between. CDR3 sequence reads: CASGASPNTGELFF. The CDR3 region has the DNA TGTGCCAGCGGGGCTTCTCCTAACACCGGGGAGCTGTTTTTT.

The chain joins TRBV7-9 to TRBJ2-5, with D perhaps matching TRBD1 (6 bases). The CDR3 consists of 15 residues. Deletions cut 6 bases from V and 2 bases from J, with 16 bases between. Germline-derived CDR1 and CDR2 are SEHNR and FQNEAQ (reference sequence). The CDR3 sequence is CASSSTLGAQETQYF. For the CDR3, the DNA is TGTGCCAGCAGTTCCACTTTGGGGGCTCAAGAGACCCAGTACTTC.

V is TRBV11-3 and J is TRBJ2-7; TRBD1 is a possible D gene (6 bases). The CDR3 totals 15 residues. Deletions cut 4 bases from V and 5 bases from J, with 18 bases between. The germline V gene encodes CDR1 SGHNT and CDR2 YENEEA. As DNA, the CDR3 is TGTGCCAGCAGCTCCCACTCAGGGGTAGACAACGAGCAGTACTTC. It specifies CASSSHSGVDNEQYF.

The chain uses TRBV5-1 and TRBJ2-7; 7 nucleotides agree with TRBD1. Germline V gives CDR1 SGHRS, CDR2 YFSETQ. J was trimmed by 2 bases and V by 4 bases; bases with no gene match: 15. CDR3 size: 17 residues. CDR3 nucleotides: TGCGCCAGCAGCCCCTCCGTGGGGACAGTGACGACCTACGAGCAGTACTTC. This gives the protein CASSPSVGTVTTYEQYF.

In DNA, the CDR3 is TGTGCCAGCAGCAAAGCGGCTAGCGGGAGGGCAAAGACCCAGTACTTC. Translation gives CASSKAASGRAKTQYF. The J gene is TRBJ2-5, the V gene TRBV21-1; TRBD2 reflects the table's D call only, with no check against the DNA. TRBV21-1 corresponds to a pseudogene. This CDR3 region has 16 residues.